These 30 T cell receptor beta chains were all obtained from the same sample, sequenced in a study of radiation and T cells in renal cell carcinoma (dated by TCRdb to 2020 to 2021). This specimen's time point label, interpreted: blood 4 weeks post-SBRT, at nephrectomy. This specimen's treatment or condition label, interpreted: 15 Gy SBRT to primary tumor, nephrectomy 4 weeks later. The library was prepared using the immunoSEQ multiplex PCR assay. As stored in TCRdb, this immuneACCESS dataset retains in-frame rearrangements with V and J assigned. A fraction of the clones does not appear; measured against another copy, unresolved V genes explain less than half of the discrepancy, and the remainder lacks a known reason. Present in this sample are around 78,000 clones, roughly nine tenths of which were seen just once. The ten largest clonotypes hold 6% of the sample. The sample consisted of blood, taken from a patient whose treatment included radiotherapy and nephrectomy. These receptor sequences come from a woman aged 70 to 79 with renal cell carcinoma.

For the CDR3, the DNA is TGTGCCAGCAGCTTAGCTCTAGCGGGGGGCTCCTACAATGAGCAGTTCTTC. Translating it yields CASSLALAGGSYNEQFF. The V and J genes are TRBV11-3 and TRBJ2-1; 11 bases agree with TRBD2. J gave up 0 bases and V 1 base, and 2 bases lay outside the gene matches. Per the germline V gene, CDR1 is SGHNT and CDR2 is YENEEA. The CDR3 contains 17 residues.

The chain couples TRBV30 to TRBJ1-5; tentative D call: TRBD1 (5 bases). V gave up 0 bases and J gave up 5 bases, with 8 bases separating them. Germline V gene lookup returns CDR1 GTSNPN and CDR2 SVGIG (reference sequence). The CDR3 contains 13 residues. As DNA, the CDR3 is TGTGCCTGGAGTGTACAGGCGGATCAGCCCCAGCATTTT. Translation gives CAWSVQADQPQHF.

The rearrangement uses TRBV28 and TRBJ1-1; no firm D call. Trimming removed 1 base at V and 0 bases at J, with 9 bases between. CDR3 length: 15 amino acids. Germline CDR1 reads MDHEN; CDR2 reads SYDVKM. For the CDR3, the DNA is TGTGCCAGCAGTTTATCCCCTCCTATGAACACTGAAGCTTTCTTT. Protein sequence: CASSLSPPMNTEAFF.

The J gene is TRBJ1-2, the V gene TRBV2; D may be TRBD1 (5 bases). V dropped 4 bases and J dropped 4 bases, with 13 bases sitting between them. The CDR3 consists of 14 residues. From germline, CDR1 is SNHLY and CDR2 FYNNEI. CDR3 region: CASSVGGPIYGYTF. In nucleotides, the CDR3 is TGTGCCAGCAGTGTCGGGGGACCTATCTATGGCTACACCTTC.

This sequence joins TRBV27 and TRBJ2-4, with D possibly TRBD1 on 5 matching bases. The V gene's germline CDR1 is MNHEY and CDR2 SMNVEV (reference sequence). Between the trimmed V and J ends, which lost 2 bases and 3 bases, there was a span of 8 bases. CDR3 length: 14 amino acids. The CDR3 DNA reads as TGTGCCAGCAGTTTAGGGGCAAACAAAAACATTCAGTACTTC. It codes for CASSLGANKNIQYF.

The chain uses TRBV4-2 and TRBJ1-3; 7 bases map to TRBD1. The CDR3 consists of 17 residues. Germline V lookup: CDR1 LGHNA, CDR2 YNFKEQ. Trimming removed 0 bases from V and 0 bases from J; junction bases left unmatched: 5. The CDR3 nucleotides read TGTGCCAGCAGCCAAGAGAACAGGGGCTACTCTGGAAACACCATATATTTT. Protein: CASSQENRGYSGNTIYF.

This chain uses TRBV5-4 with TRBJ1-4; 8 bases line up with TRBD1. The CDR3 is 13 amino acids. Trimming removed 3 bases from V and 11 bases from J; junction bases left unmatched: 6. Germline V lookup: CDR1 SGHNT, CDR2 YYREEE (reference sequence). CDR3 coding DNA: TGTGCCAGCAGCTCCAACAGGGGGTACAAACTGTTTTTT. Its protein product is CASSSNRGYKLFF.

V usage is TRBV5-4 and J usage is TRBJ2-3; the D is unclear. Trimming pared 4 bases from V and 4 bases from J, leaving 16 bases between. CDR1 SGHNT and CDR2 YYREEE come from the germline V gene (reference sequence). The CDR3 loop spans 15 amino acids. The CDR3 loop is CASSKPLGFPDTQYF. CDR3 bases: TGTGCCAGCAGCAAACCTCTAGGTTTCCCAGATACGCAGTATTTT.

J is TRBJ2-3 and V is TRBV5-1; unclear D gene. Trimming stripped 0 bases from V and 3 bases from J, with 14 bases between. The CDR3 length is 16 residues. The germline V gene encodes CDR1 SGHRS and CDR2 YFSETQ. The CDR3 sequence is CASSLGTGSETDTQYF. The CDR3 DNA is TGCGCCAGCAGCTTGGGTACCGGGTCAGAAACAGATACGCAGTATTTT.

The rearrangement links TRBV5-1 to TRBJ2-2; D gene ambiguous. The germline V gene encodes CDR1 SGHRS and CDR2 YFSETQ. The length of the CDR3 is 15 residues. V gave up 4 bases and J gave up 0 bases, with 10 bases separating them. CDR3: CASSLDGPNTGELFF. For the CDR3, the DNA is TGCGCCAGCAGCCTAGACGGTCCGAACACCGGGGAGCTGTTTTTT.

V usage is TRBV5-6 and J usage is TRBJ1-2; 9 bases align to TRBD1. Germline V gene data show CDR1 as SGHDT and CDR2 as YYEEEE. The CDR3 spans 17 residues. Losses at the gene ends were 2 bases for V and 0 bases for J; bases not matched to a gene: 8. The CDR3 is CASSLTAGTGSNYGYTF. The CDR3 nucleotides read TGTGCCAGCAGCTTAACTGCCGGGACAGGGTCTAACTATGGCTACACCTTC.

V gene TRBV18 combines with J gene TRBJ1-5, with D perhaps matching TRBD1 (5 bases). Germline lookup yields CDR1 KGHSH and CDR2 LQKENI. Trimming removed 3 bases at V and 0 bases at J, with 24 bases between. This CDR3 spans 20 amino acids. The CDR3 bases are TGTGCCAGCTCACCTTACAACATCCTCACTGGGGGGTATAGCAATCAGCCCCAGCATTTT. It yields the protein CASSPYNILTGGYSNQPQHF. Together with reference TRBV18 and TRBJ1-5, the CDR3 gives the full variable domain: NAGVMQNPRHLVRRRGQEARLRCSPMKGHSHVYWYRQLPEEGLKFMVYLQKENIIDESGMPKERFSAEFPKEGPSILRIQQVVRGDSAAYFCASSPYNILTGGYSNQPQHFGDGTRLSIL.

This clone was observed a single time. The chain is built from TRBV11-2 and TRBJ1-2; D is uncertain. The V and J ends lost 0 bases and 3 bases respectively, with 11 bases between them. Germline lookup yields CDR1 SGHAT and CDR2 FQNNGV. This CDR3 is built from 15 residues. In nucleotides, the CDR3 is TGTGCCAGCAGCTTAGATCCCACGGGATACTATGGCTACACCTTC. It is translated as CASSLDPTGYYGYTF.

V usage is TRBV27 and J usage is TRBJ1-5; D uncertain. The V end lost 1 base, the J end lost 3 bases, and 13 bases lay between the germline ends. Per germline, CDR1 MNHEY and CDR2 SMNVEV (reference sequence). The CDR3 sequence is 16 residues long. CDR3 bases: TGTGCCAGCAGTTTATGGGGTGGGATGATCAATCAGCCCCAGCATTTT. Residues: CASSLWGGMINQPQHF.

The chain uses TRBV7-9 and TRBJ2-3; TRBD1 agrees at 7 bases. The CDR3 totals 15 residues. The ends lost 3 bases at V and 0 bases at J; junction bases unmatched: 3. In germline, CDR1 is SEHNR, CDR2 FQNEAQ (reference sequence). The CDR3 here is CASSFGQASTDTQYF. The CDR3 nucleotides read TGTGCCAGCAGCTTTGGACAGGCTAGCACAGATACGCAGTATTTT.

In DNA form, the CDR3 reads TGCGCCAGCAGCCTACCCTTCGGGGGGCTCCCCTACAATGAGCAGTTCTTC. It specifies CASSLPFGGLPYNEQFF. The rearrangement links TRBV5-1 to TRBJ2-1; a weak D match, TRBD2 (7 bases). V lost 4 bases and J 2 bases, leaving 19 bases between the germline ends. The V gene's germline CDR1 is SGHRS and CDR2 YFSETQ. The CDR3 consists of 17 residues.

This clone was seen once. This rearrangement joins TRBV5-6 to TRBJ1-3; weak D call: TRBD1 (6 bases). V was shortened by 0 bases and J by 4 bases, with 23 bases between the two germline ends. Germline V lookup: CDR1 SGHDT, CDR2 YYEEEE. CDR3 length equals 19 residues. The CDR3 here is CASSLAYSFRGGSGNTIYF. CDR3 nucleotides: TGTGCCAGCAGCTTGGCCTATTCCTTTCGAGGGGGTTCCGGAAACACCATATATTTT.

This clone is a singleton in its sample. The chain couples TRBV29-1 to TRBJ2-3, with 12 bases matching TRBD2. Germline assignment: CDR1 SQVTM and CDR2 ANQGSEA. CDR3 size: 13 residues. Trimming cost V 7 bases and J 10 bases; bases outside gene matches: 9. CDR3 amino acids: CSEWTSGKTAQYF. DNA for the CDR3: TGCAGCGAATGGACTAGCGGGAAGACTGCGCAGTATTTT.

V and J are TRBV11-2 and TRBJ1-4, with D unresolved. Germline-derived CDR1 and CDR2 are SGHAT and FQNNGV. V lost 6 bases, J lost 6 bases, and 14 bases lay in between. The CDR3 extends over 14 amino acids. This CDR3 reads CASRANGVDEKLFF. DNA of the CDR3: TGTGCCAGCAGAGCCAACGGGGTTGATGAAAAACTGTTTTTT.

The chain is built from TRBV9 and TRBJ1-5; 10 bases map to TRBD1. Trimming took 4 bases from V and 1 from J; bases not matched to a gene: 8. Germline CDR1 reads SGDLS; CDR2 reads YYNGEE. The CDR3 is made up of 17 amino acids. CDR3 nucleotide sequence: TGTGCCAGCAGCCCCGGGACAGGGGAATCGAGCAATCAGCCCCAGCATTTT. Its protein product is CASSPGTGESSNQPQHF.

The chain uses TRBV11-3 and TRBJ1-1; D may be TRBD1 (6 bases). Looked up from germline, CDR1 is SGHNT and CDR2 is YENEEA. V lost 5 bases and J lost 3, with 10 bases in between. This CDR3 is 13 amino acids long. This CDR3 reads CASSITGYTEAFF. DNA of the CDR3: TGTGCCAGCAGCATTACAGGGTACACTGAAGCTTTCTTT.

This chain connects TRBV2 to TRBJ2-5; D not certain. CDR1 and CDR2 from the germline V gene are SNHLY and FYNNEI. There are 10 residues in the CDR3. Trimming cost V 0 bases and J 8 bases, with 1 base left between them. The CDR3 DNA reads TGTGCCAGCAGTGAAGCTACCCAGTACTTC. Its translation: CASSEATQYF.

The chain employs TRBV30 and TRBJ1-1; 8 bases align to TRBD1. Germline-derived CDR1 and CDR2 are GTSNPN and SVGIG (reference sequence). There are 13 residues in the CDR3. Trimming took 2 bases from V and 4 from J; bases not matched to a gene: 3. The CDR3 DNA follows: TGTGCCTGGAGTCGACAGGGGAGCACTGAAGCTTTCTTT. Translating it yields CAWSRQGSTEAFF. Complete variable domain (other parts from reference TRBV30 and TRBJ1-1): SQTIHQWPATLVQPVGSPLSLECTVEGTSNPNLYWYRQAAGRGLQLLFYSVGIGQISSEVPQNLSASRPQDRQFILSSKKLLLSDSGFYLCAWSRQGSTEAFFGQGTRLTVV.

The chain is built from TRBV5-6 and TRBJ2-3; D remains ambiguous. In germline, CDR1 is SGHDT, CDR2 YYEEEE. Deletions cut 3 bases from V and 2 bases from J, with 10 bases between. CDR3 length equals 14 residues. CDR3 in DNA: TGTGCCAGCAGCTCCCTGTCATACACAGATACGCAGTATTTT. As protein: CASSSLSYTDTQYF.

This chain uses TRBV6-1 with TRBJ1-6; 7 nucleotides match TRBD1. Germline CDR1 MNHNS, CDR2 SASEGT. The CDR3 has 12 amino acids. Germline trimming cut 10 bases from V and 10 bases from J; bases unmatched to any gene: 7. The DNA for the CDR3 is TGTGCCACCAGACAGGGCGACTCACCCCTCCACTTT. Amino acid sequence: CATRQGDSPLHF.

The chain carries TRBV18 and TRBJ1-1; TRBD1 is a possible D gene (5 bases). Germline loops: CDR1 KGHSH, CDR2 LQKENI. The germline V and J ends were trimmed by 3 bases and 12 bases, with 14 bases remaining between them. The CDR3 sequence is 12 residues long. DNA of the CDR3: TGTGCCAGCTCACCCCTTCAGGGTAAACCTTTCTTT. It is translated as CASSPLQGKPFF.

V is TRBV6-5 and J is TRBJ2-7; D unresolved. There are 13 residues in the CDR3. Germline V CDR1 and CDR2: MNHEY, SVGAGI. Trimming removed 2 bases from V and 2 bases from J, with 7 bases in between. CDR3 in DNA: TGTGCCAGCAGTTACCGGCGCCCCTACGAGCAGTACTTC. As protein: CASSYRRPYEQYF.

This clone was seen once. The V call is TRBV7-2, the J call TRBJ2-7; 7 bases line up with TRBD2. This CDR3 has 16 residues. Germline V gene lookup returns CDR1 SGHTA and CDR2 FQGNSA. The V gene end was trimmed by 1 base and the J gene end by 2 bases; junction bases not matched to a gene: 8. This chain's CDR3 is CASSLVSGVRTYEQYF. CDR3 nucleotides: TGTGCCAGCAGCTTAGTGAGCGGGGTCAGAACCTACGAGCAGTACTTC. The whole variable domain, remainder taken from reference TRBV7-2 and TRBJ2-7, is GAGVSQSPSNKVTEKGKDVELRCDPISGHTALYWYRQSLGQGLEFLIYFQGNSAPDKSGLPSDRFSAERTGGSVSTLTIQRTQQEDSAVYLCASSLVSGVRTYEQYFGPGTRLTVT.

The chain carries TRBV18 and TRBJ1-4, with TRBD1 as a possible D gene (5 bases). Germline lookup yields CDR1 KGHSH and CDR2 LQKENI. Trimming left V 3 bases short and J 1 base short, with 6 bases between. This CDR3 has 14 amino acids. The CDR3 bases are TGTGCCAGCTCACCGAGGGGAACTAATGAAAAACTGTTTTTT. Its protein product is CASSPRGTNEKLFF.

This chain joins TRBV25-1 and TRBJ1-1; D possibly corresponds to TRBD1 (5 bases). This CDR3 comprises 15 residues. V was shortened by 3 bases and J by 1 base, with 12 bases between the two germline ends. The germline V gene has CDR1 MGHDK and CDR2 SYGVNS. CDR3 protein: CASSDQGFANTEAFF. The DNA for the CDR3 is TGTGCCAGCAGTGACCAGGGTTTCGCGAACACTGAAGCTTTCTTT.